This T cell receptor (beta chain) came from a study of breast tumors, draining lymph nodes, adjacent tissues. Breast cancer patients provided tissue from their axillary draining lymph nodes. TCRdb re-called the multiplex PCR reads through MiXCR, storing one row per CDR3 protein. This sample has over 250,000 distinct CDR3 sequences, with 30% found just once. This clonotype was detected only a few times. The CDR3 totals 14 residues. The V gene's germline CDR1 is MDHEN and CDR2 SYDVKM. V lost 6 bases, J lost 0 bases, and 12 bases lay in between. The sequence was collected from a female donor with breast cancer. Some clones in this sample may be carry-over from other donors' samples. The specimen sequenced was axillary lymph node tissue. The V and J genes are TRBV28 and TRBJ2-7; possible D gene TRBD1, 7 bases. This chain's CDR3 is CASSRGTVSYEQYF. The CDR3 DNA is TGTGCCAGCAGCCGCGGGACAGTCTCCTACGAGCAGTACTTC.